Each of the 13 T cell receptor beta chains below was sequenced from the same sample in a study of cytomegalovirus exposure and HLA in healthy donors. 13 Jbeta primers and 60 Vbeta primers were used for the PCR. Method: immunoSEQ multiplex PCR; TCRdb's copy keeps in-frame clones and lacks some. This sample has about 150,000 clones, with 70% to 80% found just once. Sequencing was carried out using PBMCs. These receptors were obtained from a woman in her 40s in good health and CMV-seronegative.

The rearrangement uses TRBV7-2 and TRBJ2-7; 10 positions match TRBD2. CDR3 length: 17 amino acids. The junction had 18 bases not matched to a gene; V was cut back by 6 bases and J by 7 bases. Germline V gene lookup returns CDR1 SGHTA and CDR2 FQGNSA. In DNA, the CDR3 is TGTGCCAGCAGATTCACGTCTAGCGGGAGCCTTCCTGGAGAGCAGTACTTC. Translating gives CASRFTSSGSLPGEQYF. The full variable domain, with the rest looked up from reference TRBV7-2 and TRBJ2-7, is GAGVSQSPSNKVTEKGKDVELRCDPISGHTALYWYRQSLGQGLEFLIYFQGNSAPDKSGLPSDRFSAERTGGSVSTLTIQRTQQEDSAVYLCASRFTSSGSLPGEQYFGPGTRLTVT.

This sequence joins TRBV6-5 and TRBJ2-3; TRBD2 matches at 7 bases. Germline CDR1 and CDR2: MNHEY and SVGAGI. This CDR3 is built from 15 residues. Germline trimming cut 6 bases from V and 3 bases from J; bases unmatched to any gene: 9. The CDR3 bases are TGTGCCAGCAGCCGGGGGAGGGAGGGAACAGATACGCAGTATTTT. This encodes CASSRGREGTDTQYF.

J is TRBJ1-6 and V is TRBV5-1; the D gene is possibly TRBD1 (6 bases). The CDR3 length is 19 residues. V was pared by 5 bases and J by 3 bases, with 24 bases between. The V gene's germline CDR1 is SGHRS and CDR2 YFSETQ. This CDR3 is CASSPFRVDRTSYNSPLHF. CDR3 nucleotides: TGCGCCAGCAGTCCCTTTAGGGTAGACAGGACAAGCTATAATTCACCCCTCCACTTT.

The V and J genes are TRBV2 and TRBJ2-7, with 9 bases matching TRBD2. In germline, CDR1 is SNHLY, CDR2 FYNNEI. The V segment lost 1 base and the J segment 3 bases; nucleotides outside the gene matches: 1. This CDR3 has 14 residues. For the CDR3, the DNA is TGTGCCAGCAGTGAAGGTAGCGGGAGCTACGAGCAGTACTTC. Its translation: CASSEGSGSYEQYF.

The chain has TRBV10-3 and TRBJ1-1; tentative D call: TRBD1 (5 bases). The CDR3 is 15 residues long. CDR1 is ENHRY and CDR2 is SYGVKD in the germline V gene. Trimming stripped 1 base from V and 4 bases from J, with 13 bases between. CDR3 sequence (DNA): TGTGCCATCAGTGAGTATGGGGGGTCGAGCACTGAAGCTTTCTTT. Its translation is CAISEYGGSSTEAFF.

CDR3 bases: TGTGCCAGCCAGCGGGAGGTGGCCCGCATGGAGCAGTACTTC. This translates into CASQREVARMEQYF. The chain has TRBV11-3 and TRBJ2-7; TRBD2 matches at 9 bases. The CDR3 extends over 14 amino acids. Germline trimming cut 8 bases from V and 7 bases from J; bases unmatched to any gene: 12. CDR1 and CDR2 from the germline V gene are SGHNT and YENEEA. Together with reference TRBV11-3 and TRBJ2-7, the CDR3 gives the full variable domain: EAGVVQSPRYKIIEKKQPVAFWCNPISGHNTLYWYLQNLGQGPELLIRYENEEAVDDSQLPKDRFSAERLKGVDSTLKIQPAELGDSAVYLCASQREVARMEQYFGPGTRLTVT.

The chain recombines TRBV27 with TRBJ1-6; D is perhaps TRBD1 (5 bases). The CDR3 consists of 14 residues. V was shortened by 1 base and J by 9 bases, with 10 bases between the two germline ends. Germline V lookup: CDR1 MNHEY, CDR2 SMNVEV (reference sequence). CDR3 DNA: TGTGCCAGCAGTTTATGGCAGGGTGGTTCACCCCTCCACTTT. This codes for CASSLWQGGSPLHF.

The chain has TRBV19 and TRBJ1-6; 10 nucleotides match TRBD1. Germline V lookup: CDR1 LNHDA, CDR2 SQIVND (reference sequence). This CDR3 region has 16 residues. V lost 9 bases, J lost 0 bases, and 5 bases stayed unmatched. The DNA for the CDR3 is TGTGCCAGCAAGGGACAGGGGAGCTCCTATAATTCACCCCTCCACTTT. This translates into CASKGQGSSYNSPLHF.

This chain's CDR3 is CASEKPPRGHTEAFF. In nucleotides, the CDR3 is TGTGCCAGCGAAAAACCCCCCAGGGGGCACACTGAAGCTTTCTTT. The V call is TRBV6-5, the J call TRBJ1-1; 8 bases agree with TRBD1. Germline V gene lookup returns CDR1 MNHEY and CDR2 SVGAGI. CDR3 length: 15 residues. The junction had 11 bases not matched to a gene; V was cut back by 8 bases and J by 3 bases.

V is TRBV5-8 and J is TRBJ1-1; 7 bases align to TRBD1. Trimming removed 2 bases from V and 7 bases from J; junction bases left unmatched: 11. The CDR3 sequence is 15 residues long. Germline CDR1 SGHTS, CDR2 YDEGEE. The CDR3 coding sequence is TGTGCCAGCAGCTTCGACGGGACAGTTCGTCATGAAGCTTTCTTT. It is translated as CASSFDGTVRHEAFF.

The gene calls are TRBV7-9 and TRBJ2-1; 7 positions match TRBD1. The V and J ends lost 4 bases and 10 bases, in that order; junction bases with no gene match: 4. CDR3 length equals 12 residues. In germline, CDR1 is SEHNR, CDR2 FQNEAQ (reference sequence). The CDR3 DNA sequence: TGTGCCAGCAGCTGGCCGGACAGGGAGCAGTTCTTC. Protein sequence: CASSWPDREQFF.

The rearrangement joins TRBV2 to TRBJ2-7, with 9 bases lining up with TRBD1. V lost 3 bases and J lost 3; bases outside the gene matches: 6. Germline values: CDR1 SNHLY, CDR2 FYNNEI. This CDR3 comprises 15 residues. Here the CDR3 DNA reads TGTGCCAGCAGTGACCGCGACAGGGGGGGCTACGAGCAGTACTTC. It codes for CASSDRDRGGYEQYF.

The rearrangement uses TRBV6-1 and TRBJ1-2, with D maybe TRBD1 (5 bases). The CDR3 covers 13 residues. Germline V gene data show CDR1 as MNHNS and CDR2 as SASEGT. Between the trimmed V and J ends, which lost 7 bases and 2 bases, there was a span of 11 bases. The CDR3 DNA reads TGTGCCAGCACATTGACAGTGAACTATGGCTACACCTTC. Amino acids: CASTLTVNYGYTF.